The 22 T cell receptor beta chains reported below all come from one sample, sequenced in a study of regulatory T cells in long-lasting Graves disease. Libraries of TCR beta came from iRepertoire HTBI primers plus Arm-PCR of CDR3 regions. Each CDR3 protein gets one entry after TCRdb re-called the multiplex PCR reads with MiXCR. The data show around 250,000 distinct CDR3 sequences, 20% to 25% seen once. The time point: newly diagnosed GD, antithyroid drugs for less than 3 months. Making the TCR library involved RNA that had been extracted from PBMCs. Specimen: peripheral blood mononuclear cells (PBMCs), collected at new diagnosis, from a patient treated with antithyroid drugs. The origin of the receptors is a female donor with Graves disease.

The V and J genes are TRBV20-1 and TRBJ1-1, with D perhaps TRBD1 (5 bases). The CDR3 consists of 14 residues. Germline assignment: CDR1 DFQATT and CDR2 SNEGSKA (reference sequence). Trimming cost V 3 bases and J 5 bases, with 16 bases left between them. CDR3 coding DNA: TGCAGTGCTAGTCGACGAGACAGAGGGACTGAAGCTTTCTTT. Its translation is CSASRRDRGTEAFF.

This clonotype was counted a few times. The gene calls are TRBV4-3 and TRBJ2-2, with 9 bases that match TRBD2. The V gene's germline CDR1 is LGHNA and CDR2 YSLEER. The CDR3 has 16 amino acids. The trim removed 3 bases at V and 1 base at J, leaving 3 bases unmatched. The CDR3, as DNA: TGCGCCAGCAGCCACTTAGCGGGGGTGAACACCGGGGAGCTGTTTTTT. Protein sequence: CASSHLAGVNTGELFF.

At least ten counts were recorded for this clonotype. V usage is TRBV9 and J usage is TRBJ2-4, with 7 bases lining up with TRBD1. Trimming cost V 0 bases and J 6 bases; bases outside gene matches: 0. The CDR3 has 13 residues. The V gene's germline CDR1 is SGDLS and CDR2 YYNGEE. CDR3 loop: CASSVDRGNIQYF. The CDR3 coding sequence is TGTGCCAGCAGCGTAGACAGGGGAAACATTCAGTACTTC. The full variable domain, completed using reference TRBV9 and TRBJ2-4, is DSGVTQTPKHLITATGQRVTLRCSPRSGDLSVYWYQQSLDQGLQFLIQYYNGEERAKGNILERFSAQQFPDLHSELNLSSLELGDSALYFCASSVDRGNIQYFGAGTRLSVL.

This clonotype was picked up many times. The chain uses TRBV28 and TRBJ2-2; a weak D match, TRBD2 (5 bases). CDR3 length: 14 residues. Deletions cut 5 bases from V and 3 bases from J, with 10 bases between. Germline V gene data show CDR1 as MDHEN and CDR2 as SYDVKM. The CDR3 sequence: CASSPDSYTGELFF. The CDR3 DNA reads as TGTGCCAGCAGTCCGGACTCTTACACCGGGGAGCTGTTTTTT.

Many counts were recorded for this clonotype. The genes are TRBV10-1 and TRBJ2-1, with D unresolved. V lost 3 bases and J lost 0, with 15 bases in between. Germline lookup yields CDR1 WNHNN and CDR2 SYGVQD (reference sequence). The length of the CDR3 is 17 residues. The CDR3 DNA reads TGCGCCAGCAGTGATCAACGGATCCAGAGCTCCTACAATGAGCAGTTCTTC. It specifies CASSDQRIQSSYNEQFF.

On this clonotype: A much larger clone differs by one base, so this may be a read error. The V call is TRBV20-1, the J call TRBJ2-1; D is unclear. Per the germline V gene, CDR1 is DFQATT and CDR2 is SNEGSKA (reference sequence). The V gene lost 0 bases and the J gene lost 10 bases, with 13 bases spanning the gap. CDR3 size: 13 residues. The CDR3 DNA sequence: TGCAGTGCTAGAGACTCCAGTAGCTACGAGCAGTTCTTC. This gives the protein CSARDSSSYEQFF.

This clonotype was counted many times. The CDR3 here is CASSLASSYEQYF. Here the CDR3 DNA reads TGTGCCAGCAGCTTAGCTAGCTCCTACGAGCAGTACTTC. The chain carries TRBV7-2 and TRBJ2-7; no clear D gene. Trimming took off 0 bases at V and 0 bases at J, with 3 bases between the two ends. Germline lookup yields CDR1 SGHTA and CDR2 FQGNSA. This CDR3 spans 13 amino acids.

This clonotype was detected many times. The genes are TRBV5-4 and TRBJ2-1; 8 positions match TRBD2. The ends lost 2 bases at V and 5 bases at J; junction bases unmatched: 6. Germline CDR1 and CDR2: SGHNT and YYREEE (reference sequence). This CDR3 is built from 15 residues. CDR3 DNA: TGTGCCAGCAGCTTCGTAGCGGGGTCAAACAATGAGCAGTTCTTC. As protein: CASSFVAGSNNEQFF.

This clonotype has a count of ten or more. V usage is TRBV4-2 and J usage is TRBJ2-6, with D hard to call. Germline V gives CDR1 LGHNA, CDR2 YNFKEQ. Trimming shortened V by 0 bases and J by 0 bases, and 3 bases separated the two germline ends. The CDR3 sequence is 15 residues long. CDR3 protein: CASSQDDSGANVLTF. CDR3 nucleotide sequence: TGTGCCAGCAGCCAAGACGACTCTGGGGCCAACGTCCTGACTTTC.

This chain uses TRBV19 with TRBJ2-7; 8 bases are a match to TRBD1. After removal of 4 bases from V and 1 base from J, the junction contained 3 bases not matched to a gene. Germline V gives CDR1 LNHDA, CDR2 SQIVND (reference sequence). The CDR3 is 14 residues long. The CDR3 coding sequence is TGTGCCAGTAGTACCGGGACAGGATCCTACGAGCAGTACTTC. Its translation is CASSTGTGSYEQYF.

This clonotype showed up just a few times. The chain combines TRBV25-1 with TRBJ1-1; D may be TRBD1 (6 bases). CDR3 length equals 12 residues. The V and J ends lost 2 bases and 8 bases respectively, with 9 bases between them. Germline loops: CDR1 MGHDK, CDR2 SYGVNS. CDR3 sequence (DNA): TGTGCCAGCAGTGAACCGGGACAAGAAGCTTTCTTT. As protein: CASSEPGQEAFF.

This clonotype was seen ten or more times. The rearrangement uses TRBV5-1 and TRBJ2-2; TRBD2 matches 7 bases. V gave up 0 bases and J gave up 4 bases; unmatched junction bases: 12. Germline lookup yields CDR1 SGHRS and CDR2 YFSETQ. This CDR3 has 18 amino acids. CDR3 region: CASSLGPGGRGSTGELFF. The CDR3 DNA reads TGCGCCAGCAGCTTGGGCCCCGGAGGGCGGGGGAGCACCGGGGAGCTGTTTTTT.

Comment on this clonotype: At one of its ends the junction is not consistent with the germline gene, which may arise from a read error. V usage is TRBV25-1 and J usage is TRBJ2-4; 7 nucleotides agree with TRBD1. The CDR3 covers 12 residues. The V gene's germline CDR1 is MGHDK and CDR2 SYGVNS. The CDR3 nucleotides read TGTGCCAGCAGCGCCGGACAGGAAAAGGTTCGATTC. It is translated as CASSAGQEKVRF. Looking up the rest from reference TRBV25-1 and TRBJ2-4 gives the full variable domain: EADIYQTPRYLVIGTGKKITLECSQTMGHDKMYWYQQDPGMELHLIHYSYGVNSTEKGDLSSESTVSRIRTEHFPLTLESARPSHTSQYLCASSAGQEKVRFGAGTRLSVL.

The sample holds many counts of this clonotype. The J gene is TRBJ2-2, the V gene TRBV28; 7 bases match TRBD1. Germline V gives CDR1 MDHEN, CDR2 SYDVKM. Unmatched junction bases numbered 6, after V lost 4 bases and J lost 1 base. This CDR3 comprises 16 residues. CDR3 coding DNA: TGTGCCAGCAGTTCCGGGACAGCCCTGAACACCGGGGAGCTGTTTTTT. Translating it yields CASSSGTALNTGELFF. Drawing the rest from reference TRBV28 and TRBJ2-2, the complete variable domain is DVKVTQSSRYLVKRTGEKVFLECVQDMDHENMFWYRQDPGLGLRLIYFSYDVKMKEKGDIPEGYSVSREKKERFSLILESASTNQTSMYLCASSSGTALNTGELFFGEGSRLTVL.

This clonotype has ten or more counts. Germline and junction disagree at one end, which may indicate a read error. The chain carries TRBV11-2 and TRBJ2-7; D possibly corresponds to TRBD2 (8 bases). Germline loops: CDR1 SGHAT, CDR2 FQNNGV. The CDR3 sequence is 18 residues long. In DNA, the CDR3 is TGCGCCAGCAGCCAAGATGCGGGGGGACAGCCCACTTCCTACGAGCAGTACTTC. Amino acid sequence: CASSQDAGGQPTSYEQYF.

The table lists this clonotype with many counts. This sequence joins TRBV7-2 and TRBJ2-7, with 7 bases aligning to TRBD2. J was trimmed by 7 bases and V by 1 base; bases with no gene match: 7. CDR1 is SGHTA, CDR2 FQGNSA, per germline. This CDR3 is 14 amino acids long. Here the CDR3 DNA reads TGTGCCAGCAGCTTAGACCCGCTAGCGGTAGAGCAGTACTTC. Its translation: CASSLDPLAVEQYF. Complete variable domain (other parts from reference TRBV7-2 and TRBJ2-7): GAGVSQSPSNKVTEKGKDVELRCDPISGHTALYWYRQSLGQGLEFLIYFQGNSAPDKSGLPSDRFSAERTGGSVSTLTIQRTQQEDSAVYLCASSLDPLAVEQYFGPGTRLTVT.

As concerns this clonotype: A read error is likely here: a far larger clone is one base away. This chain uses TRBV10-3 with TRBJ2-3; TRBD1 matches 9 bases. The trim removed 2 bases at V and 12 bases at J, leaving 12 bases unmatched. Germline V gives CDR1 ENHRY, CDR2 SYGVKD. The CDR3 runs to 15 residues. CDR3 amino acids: CAISERQGENQPQYF. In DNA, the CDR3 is TGTGCCATCAGTGAGCGACAGGGGGAGAATCAGCCCCAGTATTTT.

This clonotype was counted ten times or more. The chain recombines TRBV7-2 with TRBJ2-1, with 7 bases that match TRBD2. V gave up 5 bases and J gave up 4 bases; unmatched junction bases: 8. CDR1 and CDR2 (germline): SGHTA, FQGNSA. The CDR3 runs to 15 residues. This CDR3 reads CASSESGDLYNEQFF. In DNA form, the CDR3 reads TGTGCCAGCAGCGAAAGCGGGGATCTTTACAATGAGCAGTTCTTC.

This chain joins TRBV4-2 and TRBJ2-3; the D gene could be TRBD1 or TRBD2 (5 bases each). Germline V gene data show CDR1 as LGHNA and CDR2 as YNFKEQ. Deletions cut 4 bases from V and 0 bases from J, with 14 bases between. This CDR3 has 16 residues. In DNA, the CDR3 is TGTGCCAGCAGCCCGGGACGGGCAACTAGCACAGATACGCAGTATTTT. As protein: CASSPGRATSTDTQYF.

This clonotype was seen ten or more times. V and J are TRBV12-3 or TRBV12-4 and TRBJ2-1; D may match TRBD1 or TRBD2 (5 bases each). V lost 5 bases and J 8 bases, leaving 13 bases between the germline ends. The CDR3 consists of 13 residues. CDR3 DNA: TGTGCCAGCAGTAGCGGATGGGGACATGAGCAGTTCTTC. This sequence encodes CASSSGWGHEQFF.

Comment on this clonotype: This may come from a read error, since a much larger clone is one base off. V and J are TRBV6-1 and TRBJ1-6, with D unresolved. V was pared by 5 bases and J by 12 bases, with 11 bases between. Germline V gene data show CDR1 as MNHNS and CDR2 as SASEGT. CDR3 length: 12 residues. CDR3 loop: CASSLDDLPLHF. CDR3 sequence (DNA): TGTGCCAGCAGTCTGGATGATTTACCCCTCCACTTT.

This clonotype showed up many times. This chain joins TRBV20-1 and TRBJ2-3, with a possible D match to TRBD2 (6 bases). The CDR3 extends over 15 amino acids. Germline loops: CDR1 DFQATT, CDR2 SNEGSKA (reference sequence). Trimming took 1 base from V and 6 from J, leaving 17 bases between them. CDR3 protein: CSARAGTDVHDTQYF. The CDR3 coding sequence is TGCAGTGCTAGAGCCGGGACTGACGTTCATGATACGCAGTATTTT.